This T cell receptor (beta chain) was captured in a study of OX40 agonist ivuxolimab in advanced cancers. Study summary: Partial responses were achieved by three patients: one hepatocellular carcinoma, two cutaneous melanoma. Study-wide points: Normalized expansion of T-cell clones was also low for some nonresponders.

Systemic immunosuppression or autoimmune disease history was grounds to exclude patients. Measured with immunoSEQ multiplex PCR; TCRdb has only the in-frame clones, and not every one. The data show tens of thousands of clones, with approximately 92% seen just once and about an eighth held by the top ten. The V gene lost 3 bases and the J gene lost 8 bases, with 11 bases spanning the gap. The CDR3 is made up of 13 amino acids. CDR1 and CDR2 (germline): SGHDN, FVKESK. A word on this clone: The antigen is not known.

The chain combines TRBV14 with TRBJ1-5, with D tentatively TRBD1 (5 bases). The source was CD4+ or CD8+ T cells sorted from blood, collected in a trial of the OX40 agonist ivuxolimab. The receptor's source is an adult with an advanced solid tumor such as melanoma, head and neck, liver or kidney cancer. The CDR3 bases are TGTGCCAGCAGCCAGGGCGGAGGGGAGCCCCAGCATTTT. Translated: CASSQGGGEPQHF.